This T cell receptor (beta chain) was recovered during a study of blood T cell repertoires in COVID-19. Study overall: Sources were T cells, B-cell-depleted T cells, or PBMCs; the material itself was cDNA or gDNA.

Under the authors' procedure: Cell counts per sample came from amplifying reference gene primers. Repertoires were generated with immunoSEQ multiplex PCR, while TCRdb's copy carries only in-frame clones and drops some. The DNA gave D and trimming, while V, J and clone size come from that table. The table shows approximately 130,000 clones, with more than 75% occurring only once. CDR1 and CDR2 (germline): MDHEN, SYDVKM. This CDR3 comprises 16 residues. Trimming took off 8 bases at V and 2 bases at J, with 19 bases between the two ends. This clone showed up just a few times. This chain links TRBV28 with TRBJ1-5; D call uncertain. The receptor comes from a man aged 55 to 70 with acute or convalescent COVID-19. Sequencing was performed on peripheral blood. Written as DNA, the CDR3 is TGTGCCAGCCGCCCCCTGAGTAATACGGGCAATCAGCCCCAGCATTTT. The encoded protein is CASRPLSNTGNQPQHF.